The T cell receptor beta chain under discussion was sequenced for a study of blood T cell repertoires in COVID-19. For the study at large: Samples taken during acute and convalescent COVID-19 were collected in the United States, Italy and Spain. Sources were T cells, B-cell-depleted T cells, or PBMCs; the material itself was cDNA or gDNA.

As originally analysed: The authors estimated nucleated cell counts from reference gene primer amplification. Profiling relied on immunoSEQ multiplex PCR, and the TCRdb table lists in-frame clones only, not all of them. The DNA gave D and trimming, while V, J and clone size come from that table. The sample consists of over 300,000 clones, around 89% of them appearing once. Losses at the gene ends were 5 bases for V and 2 bases for J; bases not matched to a gene: 15. The CDR3 has 18 residues. Germline V CDR1 and CDR2: KGHSH, LQKENI. The chain is built from TRBV18 and TRBJ1-5, with 7 bases that match TRBD1. This TCR was recovered from a man aged 35-49 years with acute or convalescent COVID-19. Sequencing was carried out using peripheral blood. The CDR3 reads CASSSSGTDPSGNQPQHF. The CDR3, as DNA: TGTGCCAGCTCATCCTCCGGGACAGACCCCTCGGGCAATCAGCCCCAGCATTTT.